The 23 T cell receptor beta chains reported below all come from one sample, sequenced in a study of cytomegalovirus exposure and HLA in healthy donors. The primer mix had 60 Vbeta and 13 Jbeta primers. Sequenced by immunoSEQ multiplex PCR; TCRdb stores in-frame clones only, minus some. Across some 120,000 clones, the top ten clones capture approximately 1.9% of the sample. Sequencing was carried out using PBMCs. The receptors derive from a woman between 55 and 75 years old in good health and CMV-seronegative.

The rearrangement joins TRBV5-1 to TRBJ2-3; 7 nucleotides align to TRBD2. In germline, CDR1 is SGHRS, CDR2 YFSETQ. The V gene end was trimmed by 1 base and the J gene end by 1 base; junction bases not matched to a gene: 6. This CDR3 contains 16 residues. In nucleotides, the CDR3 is TGCGCCAGCAGCTTGCTGCCCACTAGCGGCACAGATACGCAGTATTTT. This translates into CASSLLPTSGTDTQYF. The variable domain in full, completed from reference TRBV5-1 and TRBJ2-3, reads KAGVTQTPRYLIKTRGQQVTLSCSPISGHRSVSWYQQTPGQGLQFLFEYFSETQRNKGNFPGRFSGRQFSNSRSEMNVSTLELGDSALYLCASSLLPTSGTDTQYFGPGTRLTVL.

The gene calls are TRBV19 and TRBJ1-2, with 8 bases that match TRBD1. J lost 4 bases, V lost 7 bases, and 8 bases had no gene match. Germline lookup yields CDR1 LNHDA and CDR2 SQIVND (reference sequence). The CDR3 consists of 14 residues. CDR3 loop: CASTQTGDFYGYTF. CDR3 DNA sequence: TGTGCCAGTACTCAGACAGGGGACTTCTATGGCTACACCTTC.

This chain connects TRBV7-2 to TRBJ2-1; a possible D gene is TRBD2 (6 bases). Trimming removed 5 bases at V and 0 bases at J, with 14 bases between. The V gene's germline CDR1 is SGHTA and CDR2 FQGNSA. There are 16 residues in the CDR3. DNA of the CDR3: TGTGCCAGCAGCCTATTAGCGGTCAGCTCCTACAATGAGCAGTTCTTC. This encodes CASSLLAVSSYNEQFF.

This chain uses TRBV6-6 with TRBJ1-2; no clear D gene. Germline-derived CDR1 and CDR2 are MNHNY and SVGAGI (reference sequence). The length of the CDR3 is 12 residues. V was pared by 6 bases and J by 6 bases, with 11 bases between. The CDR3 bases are TGTGCCAGCAGCATTCTCGAGGATGGCTACACCTTC. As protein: CASSILEDGYTF.

The CDR3 region is CASSPPGQSNQPQHF. The CDR3 coding sequence is TGTGCCAGCTCACCACCGGGACAGAGCAATCAGCCCCAGCATTTT. The chain has TRBV18 and TRBJ1-5; 7 bases match TRBD1. J gave up 1 base and V 0 bases, and 0 bases lay outside the gene matches. CDR3 length: 15 amino acids. Looked up from germline, CDR1 is KGHSH and CDR2 is LQKENI.

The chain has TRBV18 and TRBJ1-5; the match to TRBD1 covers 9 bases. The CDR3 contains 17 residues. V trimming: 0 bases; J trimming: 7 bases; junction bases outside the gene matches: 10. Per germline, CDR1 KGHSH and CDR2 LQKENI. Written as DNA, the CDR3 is TGTGCCAGCTCACCACCGACGGGACAGGGCCCGCGGCAGCCCCAGCATTTT. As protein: CASSPPTGQGPRQPQHF.

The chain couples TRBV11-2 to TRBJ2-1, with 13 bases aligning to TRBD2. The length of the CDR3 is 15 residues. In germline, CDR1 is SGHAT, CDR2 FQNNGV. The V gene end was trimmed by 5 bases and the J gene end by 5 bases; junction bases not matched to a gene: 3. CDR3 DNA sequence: TGTGCCAGCAGCGGGACTAGCGGGGAGGACAATGAGCAGTTCTTC. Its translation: CASSGTSGEDNEQFF.

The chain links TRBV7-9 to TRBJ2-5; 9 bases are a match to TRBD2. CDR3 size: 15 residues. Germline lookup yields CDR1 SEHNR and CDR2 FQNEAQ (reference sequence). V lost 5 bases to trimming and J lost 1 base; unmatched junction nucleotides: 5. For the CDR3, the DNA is TGTGCCAGCAGCCTGGCGGGACTAGCCCAAGAGACCCAGTACTTC. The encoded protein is CASSLAGLAQETQYF. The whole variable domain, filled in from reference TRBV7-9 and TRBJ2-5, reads DTGVSQNPRHKITKRGQNVTFRCDPISEHNRLYWYRQTLGQGPEFLTYFQNEAQLEKSRLLSDRFSAERPKGSFSTLEIQRTEQGDSAMYLCASSLAGLAQETQYFGPGTRLLVL.

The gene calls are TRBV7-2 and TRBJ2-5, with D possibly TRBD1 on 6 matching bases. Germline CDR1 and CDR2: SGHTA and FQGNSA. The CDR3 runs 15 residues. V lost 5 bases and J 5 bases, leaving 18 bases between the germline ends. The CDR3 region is CASSRQQGFGETQYF. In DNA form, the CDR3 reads TGTGCCAGCAGCCGTCAACAGGGTTTTGGGGAGACCCAGTACTTC.

The chain's CDR3 is CASRATTLAKNIQYF. CDR3 bases: TGTGCCAGCAGGGCGACAACCCTAGCCAAAAACATTCAGTACTTC. The chain couples TRBV2 to TRBJ2-4; D call uncertain. Trimming removed 6 bases at V and 0 bases at J, with 12 bases between. The V gene's germline CDR1 is SNHLY and CDR2 FYNNEI. The CDR3 runs to 15 residues. The complete variable domain, with remaining parts taken from reference TRBV2 and TRBJ2-4, reads EPEVTQTPSHQVTQMGQEVILRCVPISNHLYFYWYRQILGQKVEFLVSFYNNEISEKSEIFDDQFSVERPDGSNFTLKIRSTKLEDSAMYFCASRATTLAKNIQYFGAGTRLSVL.

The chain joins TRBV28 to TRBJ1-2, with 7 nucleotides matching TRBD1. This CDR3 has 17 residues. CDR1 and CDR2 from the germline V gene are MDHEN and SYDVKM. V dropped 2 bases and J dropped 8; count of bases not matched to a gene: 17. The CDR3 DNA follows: TGTGCCAGCAGTTTAGCCGACTGGCGGAGAGGGGGCGCGGGCTACACCTTC. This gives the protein CASSLADWRRGGAGYTF.

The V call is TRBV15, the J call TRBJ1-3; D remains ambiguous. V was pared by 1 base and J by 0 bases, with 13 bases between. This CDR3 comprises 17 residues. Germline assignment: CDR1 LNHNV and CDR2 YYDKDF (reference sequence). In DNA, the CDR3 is TGTGCCACCAGCAGAGTTCGAGGAGGCTCCTCTGGAAACACCATATATTTT. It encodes CATSRVRGGSSGNTIYF. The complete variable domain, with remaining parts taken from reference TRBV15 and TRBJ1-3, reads DAMVIQNPRYQVTQFGKPVTLSCSQTLNHNVMYWYQQKSSQAPKLLFHYYDKDFNNEADTPDNFQSRRPNTSFCFLDIRSPGLGDTAMYLCATSRVRGGSSGNTIYFGEGSWLTVV.

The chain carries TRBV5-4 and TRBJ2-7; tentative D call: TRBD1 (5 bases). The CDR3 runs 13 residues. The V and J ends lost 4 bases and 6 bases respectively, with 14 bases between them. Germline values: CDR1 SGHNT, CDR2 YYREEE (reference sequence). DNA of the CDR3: TGTGCCAGCAGCGCCCCCAGGGTTCCCGAGCAGTACTTC. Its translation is CASSAPRVPEQYF.

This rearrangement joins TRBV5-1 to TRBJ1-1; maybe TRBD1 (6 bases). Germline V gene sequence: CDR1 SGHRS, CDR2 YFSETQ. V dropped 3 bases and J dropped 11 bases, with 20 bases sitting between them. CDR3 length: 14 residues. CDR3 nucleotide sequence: TGCGCCAGCAGCTACCAAAGGGGGGGCTTTCGTGCTTTCTTT. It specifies CASSYQRGGFRAFF.

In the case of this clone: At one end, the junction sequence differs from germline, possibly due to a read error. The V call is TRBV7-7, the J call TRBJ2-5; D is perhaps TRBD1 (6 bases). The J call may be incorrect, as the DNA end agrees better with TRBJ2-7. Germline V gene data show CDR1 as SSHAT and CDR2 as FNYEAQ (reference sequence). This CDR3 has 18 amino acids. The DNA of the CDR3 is TGTGCTAGCAGCTTAGGGCCCCCAGGGGCCGAAACCTTCTACGAGCAGTACTTC. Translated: CASSLGPPGAETFYEQYF.

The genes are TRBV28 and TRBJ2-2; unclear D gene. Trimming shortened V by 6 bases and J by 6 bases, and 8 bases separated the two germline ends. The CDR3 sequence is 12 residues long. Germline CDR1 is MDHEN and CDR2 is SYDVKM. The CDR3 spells CASRFFPGELFF. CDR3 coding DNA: TGTGCCAGCAGGTTCTTTCCCGGGGAGCTGTTTTTT.

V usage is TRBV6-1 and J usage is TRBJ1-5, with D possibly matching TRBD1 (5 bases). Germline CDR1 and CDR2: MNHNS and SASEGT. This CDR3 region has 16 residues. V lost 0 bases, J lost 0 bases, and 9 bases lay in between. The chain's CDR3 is CASSEAEGFSNQPQHF. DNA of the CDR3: TGTGCCAGCAGTGAAGCGGAGGGGTTTAGCAATCAGCCCCAGCATTTT.

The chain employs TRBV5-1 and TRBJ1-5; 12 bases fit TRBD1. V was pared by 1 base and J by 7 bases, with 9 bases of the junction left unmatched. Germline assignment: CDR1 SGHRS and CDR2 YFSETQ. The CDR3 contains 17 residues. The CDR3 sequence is CASSLLPGQGAMQPQHF. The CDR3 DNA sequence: TGCGCCAGCAGCTTGCTGCCGGGACAGGGGGCCATGCAGCCCCAGCATTTT. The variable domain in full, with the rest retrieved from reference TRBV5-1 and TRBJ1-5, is KAGVTQTPRYLIKTRGQQVTLSCSPISGHRSVSWYQQTPGQGLQFLFEYFSETQRNKGNFPGRFSGRQFSNSRSEMNVSTLELGDSALYLCASSLLPGQGAMQPQHFGDGTRLSIL.

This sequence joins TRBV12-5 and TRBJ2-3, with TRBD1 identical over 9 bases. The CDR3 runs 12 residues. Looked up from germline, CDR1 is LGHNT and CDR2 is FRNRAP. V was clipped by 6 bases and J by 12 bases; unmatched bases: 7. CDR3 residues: CASGQDRGSQYF. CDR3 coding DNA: TGTGCTAGTGGACAAGACAGGGGGTCACAGTATTTT.

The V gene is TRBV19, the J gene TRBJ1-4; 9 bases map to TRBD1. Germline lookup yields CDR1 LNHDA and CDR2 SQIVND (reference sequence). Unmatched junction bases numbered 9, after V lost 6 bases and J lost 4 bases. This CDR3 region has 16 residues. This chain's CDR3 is CASSRTGEYFNEKLFF. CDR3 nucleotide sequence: TGTGCCAGTAGCAGGACAGGGGAATACTTTAATGAAAAACTGTTTTTT.

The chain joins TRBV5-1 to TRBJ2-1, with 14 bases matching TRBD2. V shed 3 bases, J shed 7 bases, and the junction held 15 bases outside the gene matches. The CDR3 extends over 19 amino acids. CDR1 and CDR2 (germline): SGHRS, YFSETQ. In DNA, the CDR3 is TGCGCCAGCAGCTCCTCCCCCGGGACTAGCGGGAGTCGTCTGAATGAGCAGTTCTTC. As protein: CASSSSPGTSGSRLNEQFF.

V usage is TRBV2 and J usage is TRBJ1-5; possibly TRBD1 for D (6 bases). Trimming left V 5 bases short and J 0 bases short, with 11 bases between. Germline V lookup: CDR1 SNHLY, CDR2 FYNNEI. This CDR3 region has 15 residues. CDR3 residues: CASSQDSNSNQPQHF. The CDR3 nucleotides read TGTGCCAGCAGTCAGGACAGCAATAGCAATCAGCCCCAGCATTTT. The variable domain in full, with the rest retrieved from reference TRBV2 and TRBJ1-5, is EPEVTQTPSHQVTQMGQEVILRCVPISNHLYFYWYRQILGQKVEFLVSFYNNEISEKSEIFDDQFSVERPDGSNFTLKIRSTKLEDSAMYFCASSQDSNSNQPQHFGDGTRLSIL.

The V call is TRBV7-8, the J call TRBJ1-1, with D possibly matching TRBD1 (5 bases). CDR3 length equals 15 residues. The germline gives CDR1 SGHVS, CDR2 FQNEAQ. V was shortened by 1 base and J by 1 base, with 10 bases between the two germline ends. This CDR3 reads CASSLDPGGNTEAFF. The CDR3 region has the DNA TGTGCCAGCAGCTTAGACCCCGGGGGGAACACTGAAGCTTTCTTT. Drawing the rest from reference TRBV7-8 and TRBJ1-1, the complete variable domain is GAGVSQSPRYKVAKRGQDVALRCDPISGHVSLFWYQQALGQGPEFLTYFQNEAQLDKSGLPSDRFFAERPEGSVSTLKIQRTQQEDSAVYLCASSLDPGGNTEAFFGQGTRLTVV.